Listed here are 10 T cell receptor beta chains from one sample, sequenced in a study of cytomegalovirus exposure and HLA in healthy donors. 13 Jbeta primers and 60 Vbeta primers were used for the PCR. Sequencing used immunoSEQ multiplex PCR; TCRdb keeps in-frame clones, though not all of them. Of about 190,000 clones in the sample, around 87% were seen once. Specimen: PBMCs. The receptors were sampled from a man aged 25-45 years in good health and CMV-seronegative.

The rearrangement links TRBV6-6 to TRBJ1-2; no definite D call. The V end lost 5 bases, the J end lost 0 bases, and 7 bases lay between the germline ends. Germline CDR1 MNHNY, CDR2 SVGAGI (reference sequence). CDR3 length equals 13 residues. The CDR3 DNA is TGTGCCAGCAGTCCAGAAGCTAACTATGGCTACACCTTC. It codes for CASSPEANYGYTF.

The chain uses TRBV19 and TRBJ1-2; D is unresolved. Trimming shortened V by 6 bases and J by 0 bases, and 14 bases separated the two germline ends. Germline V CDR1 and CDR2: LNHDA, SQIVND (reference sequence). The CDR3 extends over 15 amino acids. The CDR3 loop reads CASRSRATTNYGYTF. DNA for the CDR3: TGTGCCAGTAGGTCGAGGGCGACTACTAACTATGGCTACACCTTC.

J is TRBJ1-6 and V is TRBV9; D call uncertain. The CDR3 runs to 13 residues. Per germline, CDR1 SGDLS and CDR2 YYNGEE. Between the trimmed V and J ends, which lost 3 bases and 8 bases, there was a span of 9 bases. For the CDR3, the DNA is TGTGCCAGCAGCGCCCACAGTGATTCACCCCTCCACTTT. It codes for CASSAHSDSPLHF.

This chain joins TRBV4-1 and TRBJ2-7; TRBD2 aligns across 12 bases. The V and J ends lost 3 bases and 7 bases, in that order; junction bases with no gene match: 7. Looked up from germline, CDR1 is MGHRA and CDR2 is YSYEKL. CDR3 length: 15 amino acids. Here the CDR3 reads CASSQTGLAGSEQYF. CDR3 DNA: TGCGCCAGCAGCCAGACCGGACTAGCGGGAAGTGAGCAGTACTTC.

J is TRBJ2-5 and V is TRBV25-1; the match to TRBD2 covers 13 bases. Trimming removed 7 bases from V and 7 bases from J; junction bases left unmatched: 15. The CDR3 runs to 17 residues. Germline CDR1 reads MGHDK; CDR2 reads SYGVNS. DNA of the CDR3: TGTGCCAGCAATAAAGAGGGGACTAGCGGGACCACAGGGACCCAGTACTTC. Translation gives CASNKEGTSGTTGTQYF.

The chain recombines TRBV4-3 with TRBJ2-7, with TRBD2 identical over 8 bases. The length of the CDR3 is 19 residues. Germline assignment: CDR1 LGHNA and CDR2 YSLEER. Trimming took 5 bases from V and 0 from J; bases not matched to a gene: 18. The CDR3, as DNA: TGCGCCAGCAGCTCAGATGGCGGGGCGGGGGGCCACACCTCCTACGAGCAGTACTTC. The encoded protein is CASSSDGGAGGHTSYEQYF.

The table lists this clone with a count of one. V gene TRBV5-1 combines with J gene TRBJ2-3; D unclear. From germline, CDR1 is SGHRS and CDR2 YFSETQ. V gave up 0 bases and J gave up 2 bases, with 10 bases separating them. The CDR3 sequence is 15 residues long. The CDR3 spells CASSLAQVFTDTQYF. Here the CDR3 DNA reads TGCGCCAGCAGCTTGGCCCAGGTTTTCACAGATACGCAGTATTTT.

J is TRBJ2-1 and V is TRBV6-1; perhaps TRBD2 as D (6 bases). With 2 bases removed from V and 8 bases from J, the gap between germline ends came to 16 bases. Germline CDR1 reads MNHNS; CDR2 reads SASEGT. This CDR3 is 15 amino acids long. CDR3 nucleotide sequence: TGTGCCAGCAGTGAATGGCTGGGGGGAAAATATGAGCAGTTCTTC. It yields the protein CASSEWLGGKYEQFF.

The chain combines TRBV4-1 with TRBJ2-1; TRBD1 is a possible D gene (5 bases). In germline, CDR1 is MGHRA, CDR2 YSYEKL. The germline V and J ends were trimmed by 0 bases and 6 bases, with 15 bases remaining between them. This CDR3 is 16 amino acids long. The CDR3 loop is CASSQDRGNTGNEQFF. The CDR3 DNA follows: TGCGCCAGCAGCCAAGATAGGGGAAATACGGGCAATGAGCAGTTCTTC.

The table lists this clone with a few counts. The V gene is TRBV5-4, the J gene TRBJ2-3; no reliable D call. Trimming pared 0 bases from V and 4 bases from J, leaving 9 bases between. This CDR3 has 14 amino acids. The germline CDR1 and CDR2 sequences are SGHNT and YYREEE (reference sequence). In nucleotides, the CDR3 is TGTGCCAGCAGCTTGGTATCTAGTGCAGATACGCAGTATTTT. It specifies CASSLVSSADTQYF. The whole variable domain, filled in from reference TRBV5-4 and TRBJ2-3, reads ETGVTQSPTHLIKTRGQQVTLRCSSQSGHNTVSWYQQALGQGPQFIFQYYREEENGRGNFPPRFSGLQFPNYSSELNVNALELDDSALYLCASSLVSSADTQYFGPGTRLTVL.